The 25 T cell receptor beta chains below come from one sample, sequenced in a study of radiation and T cells in renal cell carcinoma. Time point given: blood 2 weeks post-SBRT. As for treatment: 15 Gy SBRT to primary tumor, nephrectomy 4 weeks later. Some clones are missing from TCRdb's copy, which holds only in-frame ones; the method was immunoSEQ multiplex PCR. The sample records roughly 28,000 clones, over 70% being singletons. The source material was blood, sampled from a patient whose treatment included radiotherapy and nephrectomy. Every receptor here comes from a man between 60 and 75 years old with renal cell carcinoma.

The V and J genes are TRBV12-5 and TRBJ1-5; no clear D. This CDR3 spans 14 amino acids. Per germline, CDR1 LGHNT and CDR2 FRNRAP. The V gene lost 7 bases and the J gene lost 7 bases, with 17 bases spanning the gap. Here the CDR3 reads CASAAKLSGQPQHF. The CDR3 nucleotides are TGTGCTAGTGCCGCCAAACTATCGGGGCAGCCCCAGCATTTT.

The chain combines TRBV5-1 with TRBJ1-3; no clear D gene. V gave up 0 bases and J gave up 5 bases, with 12 bases separating them. This CDR3 spans 15 amino acids. CDR1 is SGHRS, CDR2 YFSETQ, per germline. The CDR3 DNA sequence: TGCGCCAGCAGCTTGGTGCAAGGGAACAGAAACACCATATATTTT. Translation: CASSLVQGNRNTIYF.

The J gene is TRBJ1-1, the V gene TRBV19, with D unresolved. The CDR3 sequence is 17 residues long. From germline, CDR1 is LNHDA and CDR2 SQIVND (reference sequence). The V end was cut by 6 bases, the J end by 0 bases, with 20 bases between. Here the CDR3 reads CASRLIKGPRMNTEAFF. The CDR3 coding sequence is TGTGCCAGTAGACTTATAAAAGGGCCACGCATGAACACTGAAGCTTTCTTT.

This clone was counted a single time. The CDR3 is CASSRRVGRGNEQFF. The CDR3, as DNA: TGTGCCAGCAGCCGACGAGTAGGGAGGGGCAATGAGCAGTTCTTC. J is TRBJ2-1 and V is TRBV7-9; 7 nucleotides align to TRBD2. With V trimmed by 5 bases and J by 6 bases, 10 bases remained unmatched. The germline V gene has CDR1 SEHNR and CDR2 FQNEAQ (reference sequence). This CDR3 is built from 15 residues.

The sample holds one count of this clone. This sample also contains other DNA sequences that code for the same CDR3. The chain carries TRBV18 and TRBJ1-1, with D possibly matching TRBD1 (5 bases). Germline assignment: CDR1 KGHSH and CDR2 LQKENI. The CDR3 runs 13 residues. V lost 3 bases and J lost 4, with 9 bases in between. The DNA of the CDR3 is TGTGCCAGCTCACCGTTGGGGGGCACTGAAGCTTTCTTT. As protein: CASSPLGGTEAFF. Using reference TRBV18 and TRBJ1-1 for the parts outside the CDR3, the full variable domain is NAGVMQNPRHLVRRRGQEARLRCSPMKGHSHVYWYRQLPEEGLKFMVYLQKENIIDESGMPKERFSAEFPKEGPSILRIQQVVRGDSAAYFCASSPLGGTEAFFGQGTRLTVV.

J is TRBJ2-2 and V is TRBV5-4; 8 bases are shared with TRBD2. Per germline, CDR1 SGHNT and CDR2 YYREEE (reference sequence). The CDR3 sequence is 16 residues long. V was pared by 4 bases and J by 5 bases, with 10 bases of the junction left unmatched. The CDR3 loop reads CASSPSGGRGTGELFF. The CDR3 region has the DNA TGTGCCAGCAGCCCATCGGGGGGGCGAGGAACCGGGGAGCTGTTTTTT.

The chain joins TRBV5-5 to TRBJ1-4; 9 nucleotides agree with TRBD1. Trimming cost V 3 bases and J 4 bases; bases outside gene matches: 4. CDR3 length equals 15 residues. Germline lookup yields CDR1 SGHKS and CDR2 YYEKEE (reference sequence). CDR3 nucleotides: TGTGCCAGCAGCTACCAGGGACAGGGTAATGAAAAACTGTTTTTT. As protein: CASSYQGQGNEKLFF.

The chain uses TRBV7-2 and TRBJ2-3, with 9 bases aligning to TRBD2. The trim removed 5 bases at V and 3 bases at J, leaving 12 bases unmatched. The germline V gene encodes CDR1 SGHTA and CDR2 FQGNSA. The CDR3 sequence is 17 residues long. The CDR3 DNA sequence: TGTGCCAGCAGCAAATGGTTTGGCGGGAGGGCGACAGATACGCAGTATTTT. Protein sequence: CASSKWFGGRATDTQYF.

The chain carries TRBV7-9 and TRBJ1-2, with 8 bases fitting TRBD1. Unmatched junction bases numbered 1, after V lost 5 bases and J lost 2 bases. The CDR3 totals 13 residues. Per germline, CDR1 SEHNR and CDR2 FQNEAQ (reference sequence). DNA of the CDR3: TGTGCCAGCAGCAGACAGGGGAACTATGGCTACACCTTC. Amino acid sequence: CASSRQGNYGYTF.

V usage is TRBV18 and J usage is TRBJ1-1; no reliable D call. Trimming stripped 1 base from V and 3 bases from J, with 21 bases between. The CDR3 spans 18 residues. Germline assignment: CDR1 KGHSH and CDR2 LQKENI. The CDR3: CASSPQTLSLGLDTEAFF. In DNA, the CDR3 is TGTGCCAGCTCACCACAGACCCTTAGTCTGGGCTTGGACACTGAAGCTTTCTTT. Full variable domain (rest looked up from reference TRBV18 and TRBJ1-1): NAGVMQNPRHLVRRRGQEARLRCSPMKGHSHVYWYRQLPEEGLKFMVYLQKENIIDESGMPKERFSAEFPKEGPSILRIQQVVRGDSAAYFCASSPQTLSLGLDTEAFFGQGTRLTVV.

The V call is TRBV6-1, the J call TRBJ2-6; D is undetermined. V was cut by 4 bases and J by 0 bases, with 10 bases left in between. In germline, CDR1 is MNHNS, CDR2 SASEGT. The CDR3 extends over 16 amino acids. The CDR3 protein is CASSARQLSGANVLTF. Written as DNA, the CDR3 is TGTGCCAGCAGTGCGCGACAACTCTCTGGGGCCAACGTCCTGACTTTC.

This clone was counted a few times. This chain connects TRBV6-6 to TRBJ1-2; TRBD1 might be the D (5 bases). The CDR3 runs to 12 residues. CDR1 is MNHNY and CDR2 is SVGAGI in the germline V gene (reference sequence). With 6 bases removed from V and 2 bases from J, the gap between germline ends came to 7 bases. CDR3 nucleotides: TGTGCCAGCAGACAGGTGAACTATGGCTACACCTTC. Its protein is CASRQVNYGYTF.

V is TRBV5-4 and J is TRBJ1-4, with D maybe TRBD1 (6 bases). V gave up 5 bases and J gave up 5 bases, with 16 bases separating them. Germline CDR1 reads SGHNT; CDR2 reads YYREEE (reference sequence). The CDR3 runs 15 residues. The CDR3 coding sequence is TGTGCCAGCAGTTCACCAGGGGAGGCGAATGAAAAACTGTTTTTT. Protein sequence: CASSSPGEANEKLFF.

This clone was detected a few times. V and J are TRBV29-1 and TRBJ1-1; 7 nucleotides line up with TRBD1. V lost 5 bases and J lost 3; bases outside the gene matches: 12. CDR3 length equals 15 residues. Germline V gives CDR1 SQVTM, CDR2 ANQGSEA. The CDR3, as DNA: TGCAGCGTTCTCGGGGCACAGGGGATCGACACTGAAGCTTTCTTT. Its translation: CSVLGAQGIDTEAFF.

The V call is TRBV7-3, the J call TRBJ2-5; 8 bases match TRBD2. Trimming removed 3 bases from V and 2 bases from J; junction bases left unmatched: 5. The germline V gene has CDR1 SGHTA and CDR2 FQGTGA. The CDR3 spans 15 residues. CDR3: CASSFLSGKQETQYF. As DNA, the CDR3 is TGTGCCAGCAGCTTCCTTAGCGGGAAGCAAGAGACCCAGTACTTC.

The chain combines TRBV2 with TRBJ2-2; D possibly corresponds to TRBD2 (6 bases). CDR3 size: 14 residues. Between the trimmed V and J ends, which lost 4 bases and 7 bases, there was a span of 13 bases. The germline CDR1 and CDR2 sequences are SNHLY and FYNNEI. The CDR3 loop reads CASSGDSEFGELFF. The CDR3, as DNA: TGTGCCAGCAGTGGGGACTCTGAATTCGGGGAGCTGTTTTTT.

This clone was seen just once. The chain is built from TRBV7-2 and TRBJ1-1, with D uncertain. Trimming removed 5 bases at V and 5 bases at J, with 12 bases between. The CDR3 extends over 13 amino acids. Germline CDR1 SGHTA, CDR2 FQGNSA. CDR3 region: CASSHESGTEAFF. DNA for the CDR3: TGTGCCAGCAGCCACGAATCGGGTACTGAAGCTTTCTTT.

The chain carries TRBV7-2 and TRBJ1-1, with D perhaps matching TRBD1 (5 bases). With 6 bases removed from V and 6 bases from J, the gap between germline ends came to 14 bases. The CDR3 covers 13 residues. The germline V gene has CDR1 SGHTA and CDR2 FQGNSA. The CDR3 sequence is CASSIGGAAEAFF. CDR3 coding DNA: TGTGCCAGCAGTATAGGCGGGGCTGCTGAAGCTTTCTTT.

J is TRBJ1-1 and V is TRBV30; 11 bases are shared with TRBD1. Germline CDR1 reads GTSNPN; CDR2 reads SVGIG (reference sequence). V shed 3 bases, J shed 11 bases, and the junction held 5 bases outside the gene matches. There are 12 residues in the CDR3. The CDR3 nucleotides are TGTGCCTGGAGCCCCGGACAGGGGGCTGCTTTCTTT. Protein product: CAWSPGQGAAFF.

As regards this clone: The sample has other DNA sequences that encode this CDR3 too. The chain combines TRBV5-1 with TRBJ2-7; D may be TRBD1 (6 bases). CDR1 is SGHRS, CDR2 YFSETQ, per germline. Trimming took 1 base from V and 6 from J, leaving 8 bases between them. The CDR3 runs 12 residues. CDR3 amino acids: CASSLQGSEQYF. The DNA for the CDR3 is TGCGCCAGCAGCTTGCAGGGGTCCGAGCAGTACTTC.

The chain has TRBV5-5 and TRBJ1-5; D not resolved. Germline-derived CDR1 and CDR2 are SGHKS and YYEKEE (reference sequence). The V end was cut by 9 bases, the J end by 0 bases, with 10 bases between. The CDR3 loop spans 13 amino acids. The CDR3, as DNA: TGTGCCAACCTCGTAGATAGCAATCAGCCCCAGCATTTT. It specifies CANLVDSNQPQHF.

This clone was counted a few times. The V gene is TRBV11-3, the J gene TRBJ2-3; D is ambiguous. V was clipped by 5 bases and J by 1 base, with 7 bases between them. CDR3 length: 13 residues. Germline lookup yields CDR1 SGHNT and CDR2 YENEEA. The CDR3 region is CASSMSGTDTQYF. CDR3 in DNA: TGTGCCAGCAGCATGTCTGGCACAGATACGCAGTATTTT.

In its sample, this clone was seen once. The chain has TRBV9 and TRBJ2-1; 10 bases are shared with TRBD2. Germline CDR1 reads SGDLS; CDR2 reads YYNGEE. Losses at the gene ends were 6 bases for V and 2 bases for J; bases not matched to a gene: 5. The CDR3 spans 15 residues. The CDR3 DNA reads as TGTGCCAGCACCTCGGGGACTAGCGCCTACAATGAGCAGTTCTTC. It codes for CASTSGTSAYNEQFF.

The genes are TRBV6-6 and TRBJ2-5; the D gene is possibly TRBD2 (7 bases). The V end lost 7 bases, the J end lost 5 bases, and 17 bases lay between the germline ends. The germline V gene encodes CDR1 MNHNY and CDR2 SVGAGI (reference sequence). The CDR3 spans 14 residues. In DNA form, the CDR3 reads TGTGCCAGCATCTACAGGGAAGCGGGGGAGACCCAGTACTTC. Translation gives CASIYREAGETQYF.

The chain recombines TRBV27 with TRBJ1-2, with 8 bases identical to TRBD1. This CDR3 contains 13 residues. Germline CDR1 reads MNHEY; CDR2 reads SMNVEV (reference sequence). V trimming: 4 bases; J trimming: 7 bases; junction bases outside the gene matches: 5. The CDR3 sequence: CASSSRQGLGYTF. In DNA, the CDR3 is TGTGCCAGCAGTTCACGACAGGGGCTTGGCTACACCTTC.